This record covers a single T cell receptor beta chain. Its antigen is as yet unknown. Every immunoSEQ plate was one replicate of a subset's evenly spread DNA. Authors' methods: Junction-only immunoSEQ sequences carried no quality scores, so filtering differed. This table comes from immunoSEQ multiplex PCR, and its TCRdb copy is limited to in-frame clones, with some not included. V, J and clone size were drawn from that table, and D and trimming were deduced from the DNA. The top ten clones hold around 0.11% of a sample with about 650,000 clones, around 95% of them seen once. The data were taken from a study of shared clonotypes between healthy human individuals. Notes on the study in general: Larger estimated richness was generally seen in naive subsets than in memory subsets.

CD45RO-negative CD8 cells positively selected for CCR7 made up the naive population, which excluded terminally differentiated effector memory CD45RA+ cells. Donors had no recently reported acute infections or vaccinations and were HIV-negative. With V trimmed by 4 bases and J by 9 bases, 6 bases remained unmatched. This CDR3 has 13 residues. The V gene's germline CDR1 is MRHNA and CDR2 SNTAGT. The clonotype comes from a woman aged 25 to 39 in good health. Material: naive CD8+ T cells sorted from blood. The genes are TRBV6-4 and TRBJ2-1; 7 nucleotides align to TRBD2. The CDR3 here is CASSVGEGSEQFF. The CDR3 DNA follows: TGTGCCAGCAGTGTGGGGGAGGGAAGTGAGCAGTTCTTC.